This T cell receptor (beta chain) comes out of a study of blood T cell repertoires in COVID-19. This clone appeared a few times. Produced via immunoSEQ multiplex PCR; TCRdb's table is partial and in-frame only. The sample carries approximately 190,000 clones, 82% recorded once. Trimming removed 3 bases at V and 4 bases at J, with 6 bases between. The CDR3 has 12 residues. Germline values: CDR1 LGHDT, CDR2 YNNKEL (reference sequence). The gene calls are TRBV3-1 (or the pseudogene TRBV3-2) and TRBJ1-2; D unresolved. Sequenced input: peripheral blood. This receptor was identified in an older woman with COVID-19, enrolled during active disease. The CDR3 spells CASSHSGYGYTF. In DNA form, the CDR3 reads TGTGCCAGCAGCCACTCAGGCTATGGCTACACCTTC.